This TCR beta chain was identified in a study of CD8+CD57+ T cells in acquired aplastic anemia. In patients chosen for sequencing, flow cytometry had shown CD8+CD57+ cell expansion. Germline trimming cut 8 bases from V and 5 bases from J; bases unmatched to any gene: 6. The CDR3 spans 12 residues. CDR1 SNHLY and CDR2 FYNNEI come from the germline V gene. TCR beta VDJ and CDR3 profiling used genomic DNA as template. TCRdb itself ran the reads through MiXCR, one entry per CDR3 protein. The table has 100,000 to 150,000 distinct CDR3 sequences, about 40% seen once. What was sequenced was sorted CD4+, CD8+, or CD8+CD57+ T cells (not recorded which) from PBMCs. This clonotype was obtained from a human donor with aplastic anemia. The J gene is TRBJ2-7, the V gene TRBV2; 7 positions agree with TRBD1. The CDR3 nucleotides read TGTGCCAGCGGGAAGACAGGGAACGAGCAGTACTTC. It translates to CASGKTGNEQYF.